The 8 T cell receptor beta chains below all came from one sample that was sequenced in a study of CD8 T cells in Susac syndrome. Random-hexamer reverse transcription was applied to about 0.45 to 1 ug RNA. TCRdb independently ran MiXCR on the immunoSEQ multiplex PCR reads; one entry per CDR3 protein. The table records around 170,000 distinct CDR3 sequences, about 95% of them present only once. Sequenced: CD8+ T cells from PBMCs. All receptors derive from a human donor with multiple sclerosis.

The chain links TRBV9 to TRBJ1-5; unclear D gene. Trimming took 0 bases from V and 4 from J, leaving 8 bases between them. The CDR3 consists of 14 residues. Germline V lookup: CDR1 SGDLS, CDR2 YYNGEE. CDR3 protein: CASSVDGLNQPQHF. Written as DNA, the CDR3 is TGTGCCAGCAGCGTAGACGGCCTTAATCAGCCCCAGCATTTT.

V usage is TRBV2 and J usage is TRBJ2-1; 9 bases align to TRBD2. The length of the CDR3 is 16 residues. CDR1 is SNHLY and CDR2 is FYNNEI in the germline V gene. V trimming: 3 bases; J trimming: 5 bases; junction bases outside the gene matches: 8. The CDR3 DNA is TGTGCCAGCAGTGACGGGAGCGGGGGGATTAACAATGAGCAGTTCTTC. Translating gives CASSDGSGGINNEQFF.

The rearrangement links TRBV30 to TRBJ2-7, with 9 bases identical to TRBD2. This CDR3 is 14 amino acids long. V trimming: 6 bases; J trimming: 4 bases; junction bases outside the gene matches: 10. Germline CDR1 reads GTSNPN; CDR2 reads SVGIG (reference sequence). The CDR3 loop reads CACGREGVGYEQYF. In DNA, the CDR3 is TGTGCCTGCGGGCGGGAGGGCGTTGGTTACGAGCAGTACTTC.

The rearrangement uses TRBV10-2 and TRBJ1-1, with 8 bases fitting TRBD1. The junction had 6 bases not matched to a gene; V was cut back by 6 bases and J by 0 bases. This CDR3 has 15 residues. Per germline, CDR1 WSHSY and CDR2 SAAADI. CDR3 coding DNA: TGCGCCAGCAGGGGGGCACAGGGGGTGAACACTGAAGCTTTCTTT. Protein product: CASRGAQGVNTEAFF.

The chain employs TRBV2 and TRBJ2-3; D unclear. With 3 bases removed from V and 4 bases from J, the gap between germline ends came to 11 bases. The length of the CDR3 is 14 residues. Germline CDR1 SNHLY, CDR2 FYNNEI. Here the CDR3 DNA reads TGTGCCAGCAGTGAGGAGTGGGGTTCAGATACGCAGTATTTT. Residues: CASSEEWGSDTQYF.

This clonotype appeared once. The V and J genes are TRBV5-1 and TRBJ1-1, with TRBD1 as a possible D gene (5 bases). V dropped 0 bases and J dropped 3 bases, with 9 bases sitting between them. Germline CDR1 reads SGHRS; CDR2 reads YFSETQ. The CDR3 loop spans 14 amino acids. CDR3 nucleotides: TGCGCCAGCAGCTTGGTTTGGGGCGACACTGAAGCTTTCTTT. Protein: CASSLVWGDTEAFF. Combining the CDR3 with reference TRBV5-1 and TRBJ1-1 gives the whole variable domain KAGVTQTPRYLIKTRGQQVTLSCSPISGHRSVSWYQQTPGQGLQFLFEYFSETQRNKGNFPGRFSGRQFSNSRSEMNVSTLELGDSALYLCASSLVWGDTEAFFGQGTRLTVV.

The CDR3 bases are TGCAGTGCCCAGTCGGGCGGATTGAACACTGAAGCTTTCTTT. Amino acids: CSAQSGGLNTEAFF. The rearrangement links TRBV20-1 to TRBJ1-1; no clear D. Germline values: CDR1 DFQATT, CDR2 SNEGSKA (reference sequence). V was trimmed by 6 bases and J by 0 bases, leaving 14 bases between them. The CDR3 length is 14 residues.

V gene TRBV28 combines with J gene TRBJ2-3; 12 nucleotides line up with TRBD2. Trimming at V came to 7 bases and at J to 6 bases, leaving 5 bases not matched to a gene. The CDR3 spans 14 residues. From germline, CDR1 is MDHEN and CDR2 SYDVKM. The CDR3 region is CASTSGRAGDTQYF. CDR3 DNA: TGTGCCAGCACTAGCGGGAGGGCCGGGGATACGCAGTATTTT. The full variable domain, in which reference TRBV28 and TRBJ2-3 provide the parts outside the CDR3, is DVKVTQSSRYLVKRTGEKVFLECVQDMDHENMFWYRQDPGLGLRLIYFSYDVKMKEKGDIPEGYSVSREKKERFSLILESASTNQTSMYLCASTSGRAGDTQYFGPGTRLTVL.